This T cell receptor beta chain was observed in a study of cytomegalovirus exposure and HLA in healthy donors. After removal of 8 bases from V and 3 bases from J, the junction contained 11 bases not matched to a gene. The CDR3 spans 15 residues. From germline, CDR1 is MNHNS and CDR2 SASEGT. PCR was performed using 60 Vbeta and 13 Jbeta primers. Assay used: immunoSEQ multiplex PCR; TCRdb lists only in-frame clones, some missing. The sample shows roughly 72,000 clones, just under 75% of them seen only once. Each of the donors was a healthy bone marrow donor. A note on this clone: Its antigen remains unidentified.

The study, taken as a whole, reports: Some highly shared sequence variants likely arose as a pipeline artifact. The dataset shows that most TCR sequences were rare, while some public TCRs occurred in many donors.

The gene calls are TRBV6-1 and TRBJ2-3, with 7 positions matching TRBD2. Sequencing was carried out using PBMCs. The receptor's source is a human donor in good health. This CDR3 is CASGVSGYVTDTQYF. The CDR3 DNA reads TGTGCCAGCGGGGTTAGCGGGTATGTTACAGATACGCAGTATTTT.